This T cell receptor beta chain derives from a study of T cells in Graves' hyperthyroidism and ophthalmopathy. RNA transcripts were the template for amplifying TCR beta CDR3 regions. First-round RT-PCR targeting the TCR CDR3 was performed with the HTBI primer set. One entry per CDR3 protein, called by TCRdb with MiXCR from the multiplex PCR reads. Altogether roughly 350,000 distinct CDR3 sequences are present, 11% to 15% being singletons, with the ten largest covering roughly 24%. In this sample, this clonotype turned up a few times. The CDR3 loop spans 15 amino acids. V was cut by 5 bases and J by 6 bases, with 17 bases left in between. Germline assignment: CDR1 PRHDT and CDR2 FYEKMQ (reference sequence).

This TCR was recovered from a woman in her thirties with Graves' hyperthyroidism. Sample: blood. The chain uses TRBV13 and TRBJ2-1; D is unclear. The CDR3 coding sequence is TGTGCCAGCAGCCCTCGGGTCGGCTCTTCCAATGAGCAGTTCTTC. Protein: CASSPRVGSSNEQFF.